The TCR beta chain described here comes from a study of T cell repertoires in cytomegalovirus infection. Overall study: Indications came from public TCR beta signatures; they pointed to CMV infection and to a matching HLA type. Study findings and constraints: The study identified carriers of CMV plus the relevant HLA from cumulative public TCR beta family frequency. HLA-C-restricted CMV clonotypes gave the most frequent clonotype in two of eight donors.

Germline V gene data show CDR1 as DFQATT and CDR2 as SNEGSKA (reference sequence). The V gene lost 6 bases and the J gene lost 4 bases, with 16 bases spanning the gap. The CDR3 covers 14 residues. Comment on this clonotype: The antigen remains undetermined.

A single record per CDR3 protein comes from TCRdb applying MiXCR to the reads. The repertoire has about 440,000 distinct CDR3 sequences, 31% of them found once; the top ten carry roughly 15%. J is TRBJ2-1 and V is TRBV20-1, with D perhaps matching TRBD1 or TRBD2 (5 bases each). The receptor was derived from a human donor in good health (CMV status not recorded). Some clones in this sample may be carry-over from other donors' samples. The specimen was PBMCs. This CDR3 reads CSAGTAKGYNEQFF. The DNA of the CDR3 is TGCAGTGCCGGGACCGCCAAGGGTTACAATGAGCAGTTCTTC.